This section outlines one TCR beta chain sequence together with its context. The data were obtained in a study of liver allograft versus peripheral blood T cells. Overall study context: Liver transplant recipients had T cell receptor repertoires compared between transplanted liver and peripheral blood.

TCRdb re-derived calls from the reads in MiXCR, one entry per CDR3 protein. This repertoire shows approximately 2,300 distinct CDR3 sequences, 16% found once; its top ten account for about a sixth. Germline V CDR1 and CDR2: SGHDT, YYEEEE. Trimming pared 5 bases from V and 4 bases from J, leaving 18 bases between. This CDR3 comprises 15 residues. This rearrangement joins TRBV5-6 to TRBJ1-2, with D perhaps TRBD1 (6 bases). This TCR came from a human patient who had a liver transplant. A subset of T cells may come from the graft donor. The CDR3 spells CASSKGPGATYGYTF. The CDR3 bases are TGTGCCAGCAGTAAAGGGCCAGGGGCCACCTATGGCTACACCTTC.